This T cell receptor (beta chain) was sequenced in a study of memory CD4+ T cells and cytomegalovirus serostatus. The assay was immunoSEQ multiplex PCR, and TCRdb's table has in-frame clones only and misses some. The profile shows roughly 50,000 clones, 70% to 80% of them singletons. The sort gate was single viable CD3+CD4+CD8-CD45RO+ cells for memory CD4+ T cells. Donors' CMV status reflects serum IgG against pp150, pp28, p38, p52. Trimming stripped 1 base from V and 4 bases from J, with 11 bases between. Germline assignment: CDR1 SGHKS and CDR2 YYEKEE (reference sequence). This CDR3 is 14 amino acids long.

The rearrangement uses TRBV5-5 and TRBJ1-1; D ambiguous. This clonotype was obtained from an adult in good health and CMV-seronegative. The sequencing sample was made of memory CD4+ T cells from blood. CDR3 DNA: TGTGCCAGCAGCTTGTTGGCAGGCCGCACTGAAGCTTTCTTT. Translation gives CASSLLAGRTEAFF.